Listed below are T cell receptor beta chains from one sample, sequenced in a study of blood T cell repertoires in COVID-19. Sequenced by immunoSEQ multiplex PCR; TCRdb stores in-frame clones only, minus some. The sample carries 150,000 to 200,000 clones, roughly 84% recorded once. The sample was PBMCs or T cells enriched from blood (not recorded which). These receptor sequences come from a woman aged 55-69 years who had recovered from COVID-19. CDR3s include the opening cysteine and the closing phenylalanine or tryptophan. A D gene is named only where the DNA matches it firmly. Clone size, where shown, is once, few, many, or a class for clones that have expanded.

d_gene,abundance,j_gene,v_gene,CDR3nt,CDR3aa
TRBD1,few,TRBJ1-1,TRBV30,TGTGCCTGGAGTGGGGGACAGGGGAACACTGAAGCTTTCTTT,CAWSGGQGNTEAFF
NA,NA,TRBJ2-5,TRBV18,TGTGCCAGCTCCCAAGAGAGAGAGACCCAGTACTTC,CASSQERETQYF
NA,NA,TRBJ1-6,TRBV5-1,TGCGCCAGCAGCTTGTCCCCGGGCTATAATTCACCCCTCCACTTT,CASSLSPGYNSPLHF
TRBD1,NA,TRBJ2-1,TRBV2,TGTGCCAACGGGACAGGGGTGGGAAATGAGCAGTTCTTC,CANGTGVGNEQFF
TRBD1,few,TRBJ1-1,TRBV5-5,TGTGCCAGCAGCTTGCTGGACAGGGGTGAAGCTTTCTTT,CASSLLDRGEAFF
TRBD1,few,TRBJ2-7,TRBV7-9,TGTGCCAGCAGCTTACCGGACAGGGCTTACGAGCAGTACTTC,CASSLPDRAYEQYF
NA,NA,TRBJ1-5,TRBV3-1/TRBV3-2,TGTGCCAGCAGCCAGTGGACTGGGGGCGAGAATCAGCCCCAGCATTTT,CASSQWTGGENQPQHF
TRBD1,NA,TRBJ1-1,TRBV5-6,TGTGCCAGCAGCTTGGGACAGGGGGTTGAAGCTTTCTTT,CASSLGQGVEAFF
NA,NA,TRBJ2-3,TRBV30,TGTGCCTGGAGTGTAGGGGGTAGCACAGATACGCAGTATTTT,CAWSVGGSTDTQYF
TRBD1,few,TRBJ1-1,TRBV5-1,TGCGCCACCCGACGGACAGGGACGGCGATTGAAGCTTTCTTT,CATRRTGTAIEAFF
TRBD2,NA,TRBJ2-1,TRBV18,TGTGCCAGCTCACCACCGGGACTAGCGGGGGGAAGCTCCTACAATGAGCAGTTCTTC,CASSPPGLAGGSSYNEQFF
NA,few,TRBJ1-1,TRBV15,TGTGCCACCAAGGGTTCGGGGGGGGAGGCTGAAGCTTTCTTT,CATKGSGGEAEAFF
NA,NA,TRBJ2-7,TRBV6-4,TGTGCCAGACGTAGCCCTTCCTACGAGCAGTACTTC,CARRSPSYEQYF
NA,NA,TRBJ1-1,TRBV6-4,TGTGCCAGCAGTGCTTCGGCACTTAGAGCAGGGTGGGTGACTGAAGCTTTCTTT,CASSASALRAGWVTEAFF
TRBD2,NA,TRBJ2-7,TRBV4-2,TGTGCCAGCAGCCTACTGCGGGGGGCAGCGGGCGAGCAGTACTTC,CASSLLRGAAGEQYF
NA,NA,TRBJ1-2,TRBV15,TGTGCCACCAGCAGCTACAGGGCGGGCGGCTACACCTTC,CATSSYRAGGYTF
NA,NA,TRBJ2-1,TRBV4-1,TGCGCCAGCAGCCAAGATTTAGCGGAGTACAATGAGCAGTTCTTC,CASSQDLAEYNEQFF
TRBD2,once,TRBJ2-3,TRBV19,TGTGCCAGTGGGACTAGCGTGGATACGCAGTATTTT,CASGTSVDTQYF
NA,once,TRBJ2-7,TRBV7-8,TGTGCCAGCAGCCCTCTCTCTAGGTACTACGAGCAGTACTTC,CASSPLSRYYEQYF
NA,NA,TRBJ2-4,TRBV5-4,TGTGCCAGCAGCTCCGGGGGGCAGATAAACATTCAGTACTTC,CASSSGGQINIQYF
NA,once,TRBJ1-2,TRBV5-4,TGTGCCAGCACCACTGGCAGGGATGGCTACACCTTC,CASTTGRDGYTF
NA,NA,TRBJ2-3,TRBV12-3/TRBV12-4,TGTGCCAGCAGTTTGGGACTTGGGGATACGCAGTATTTT,CASSLGLGDTQYF
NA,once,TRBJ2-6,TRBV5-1,TGCGCCAGCAGCCCCCCCCGGACGGGATCTGGGGCCAACGTCCTGACTTTC,CASSPPRTGSGANVLTF
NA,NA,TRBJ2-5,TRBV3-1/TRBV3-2,TGTGCCAGCAGCCAGACTAGTGCGGAGACCCAGTACTTC,CASSQTSAETQYF
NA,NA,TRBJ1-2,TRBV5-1,TGCGCCAGCAGCCAAGGGACATCCCCAACGAAAGGCTATGGCTACACCTTC,CASSQGTSPTKGYGYTF
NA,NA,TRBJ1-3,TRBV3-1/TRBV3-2,TGTGCCAGCAGCCAAGCTGGCGGCTCTGGAAACACCATATATTTT,CASSQAGGSGNTIYF
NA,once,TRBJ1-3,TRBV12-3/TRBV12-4,TGTGCCAGCAGCCCTGACAGGTTTTCCATATATTTT,CASSPDRFSIYF
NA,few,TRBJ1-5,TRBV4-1,TGCGCCAGCAGCCAAGATCATTCCAGCAATCAGCCCCAGCATTTT,CASSQDHSSNQPQHF
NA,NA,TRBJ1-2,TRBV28,TGTGCCAGCAGTTTTGCGAGCGGAGAAGGGGGGGCGGGTGGCTACACCTTC,CASSFASGEGGAGGYTF
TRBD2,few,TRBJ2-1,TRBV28,TGTGCCAGCAGAACTAGCGGCGAGCAGTTCTTC,CASRTSGEQFF
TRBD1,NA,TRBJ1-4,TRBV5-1,TGCGCCAGCGGGGTACAGGGGGCAACTAATGAAAAACTGTTTTTT,CASGVQGATNEKLFF
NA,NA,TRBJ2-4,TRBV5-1,TGCGCCAGCAGCCCCGGAGGGCAGGGAAACATTCAGTACTTC,CASSPGGQGNIQYF
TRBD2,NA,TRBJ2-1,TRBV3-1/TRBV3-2,TGTGCCAGCAGCCCCCGGGGGGGCGAGGGTGAGCAGTTCTTC,CASSPRGGEGEQFF
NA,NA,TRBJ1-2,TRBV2,TGTGCCAGCAGGGGGCGCGGTAATGGCTACACCTTC,CASRGRGNGYTF
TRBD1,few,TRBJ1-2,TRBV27,TGTGCCAGCAGTCACCGACAGGGGTGGGTCGATGGCTACACCTTC,CASSHRQGWVDGYTF
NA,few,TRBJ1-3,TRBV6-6,TGTGCCAGCAGTTCCACCGCCCTCAGCTCTGGAAACACCATATATTTT,CASSSTALSSGNTIYF
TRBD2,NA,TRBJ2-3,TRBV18,TGTGCCAGCTCCCGGCTCTTGGCGGGGGGCACAGATACGCAGTATTTT,CASSRLLAGGTDTQYF
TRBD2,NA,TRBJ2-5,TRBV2,TGTGCCAGCAGTCCTACTAGCGGGGCCCAGTACTTC,CASSPTSGAQYF
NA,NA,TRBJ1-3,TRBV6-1,TGTGCCAGCAGTGAACCCAGGGTCTCAGGAAACACCATATATTTT,CASSEPRVSGNTIYF
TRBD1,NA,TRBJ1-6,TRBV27,TGTGCCAGCAGTAGGGACAGGCCCCCTAATTCACCCCTCCACTTT,CASSRDRPPNSPLHF
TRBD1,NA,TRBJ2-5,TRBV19,TGTGCCAGTAGTAAGGACAGGGAAGAGACCCAGTACTTC,CASSKDREETQYF
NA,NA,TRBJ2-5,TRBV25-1,TGTGCCAGCAGGTCCGGGGAGACCCAGTACTTC,CASRSGETQYF
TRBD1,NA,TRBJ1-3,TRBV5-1,TGCGCCAGCAGCTTGGACCAGAACCCTCGGGGACAGGGGCTAAATGGAAACACCATATATTTT,CASSLDQNPRGQGLNGNTIYF
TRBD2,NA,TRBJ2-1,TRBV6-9,TGTGCCAGCAGCAAAGCGTGGGAGGGCCCCTCCTACAATGAGCAGTTCTTC,CASSKAWEGPSYNEQFF
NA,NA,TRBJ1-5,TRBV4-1,TGCGCCAGCAGCCAAGATGGAAATGGGGGGACGGCACAGCCCCAGCATTTT,CASSQDGNGGTAQPQHF
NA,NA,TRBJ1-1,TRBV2,TGTGCCAGCAGTTTCGGGGGGAACACTGAAGCTTTCTTT,CASSFGGNTEAFF
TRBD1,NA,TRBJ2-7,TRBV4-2,TGTGCCAGCAGCCAAGAAACAGGGGGATCCTACGAGCAGTACTTC,CASSQETGGSYEQYF
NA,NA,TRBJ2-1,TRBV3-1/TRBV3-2,TGTGCCAGCAGCCAAGAGAGCCCCATCAATGAGCAGTTCTTC,CASSQESPINEQFF
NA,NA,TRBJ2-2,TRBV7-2,TGTGCCAGCAGCCCCGGGTGGGGGGAGGCCGGGGAGCTGTTTTTT,CASSPGWGEAGELFF
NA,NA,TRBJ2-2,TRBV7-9,TGTGCCAGCAGCTTAAATCCGTACACCGGGGAGCTGTTTTTT,CASSLNPYTGELFF
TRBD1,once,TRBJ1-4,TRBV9,TGTGCCAGCAGCCCTCTAGGGTGGGACAGGGATGAAAAACTGTTTTTT,CASSPLGWDRDEKLFF
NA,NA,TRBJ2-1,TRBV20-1,TGCAGTGCTAGTCCCGGGTCCTACAATGAGCAGTTCTTC,CSASPGSYNEQFF
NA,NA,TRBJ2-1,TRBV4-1,TGCGCCAGCAGCCAACAGGGTCGGGACACCGGATTCTTC,CASSQQGRDTGFF
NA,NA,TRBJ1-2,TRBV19,TGTGCCAGTAGCGTTTTCTCTAACTATGGCTACACCTTC,CASSVFSNYGYTF
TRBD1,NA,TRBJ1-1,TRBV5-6,TGTGCCAGCAGCTTCGGACAGGGGGCTATTGTAAGCACTGAAGCTTTCTTT,CASSFGQGAIVSTEAFF
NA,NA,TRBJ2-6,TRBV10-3,TGTGCCATCAGTGATAGTACCTCTGGGGCCAACGTCCTGACTTTC,CAISDSTSGANVLTF
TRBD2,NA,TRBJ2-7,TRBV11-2,TGTGCCAGCAGTCCCTCGCAAATAGCGGGAGGAGAGCAGTACTTC,CASSPSQIAGGEQYF
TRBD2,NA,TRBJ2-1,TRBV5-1,TGCGCCAGCAGCTTGGCGACTAGCGGGGGTAATGAGCAGTTCTTC,CASSLATSGGNEQFF